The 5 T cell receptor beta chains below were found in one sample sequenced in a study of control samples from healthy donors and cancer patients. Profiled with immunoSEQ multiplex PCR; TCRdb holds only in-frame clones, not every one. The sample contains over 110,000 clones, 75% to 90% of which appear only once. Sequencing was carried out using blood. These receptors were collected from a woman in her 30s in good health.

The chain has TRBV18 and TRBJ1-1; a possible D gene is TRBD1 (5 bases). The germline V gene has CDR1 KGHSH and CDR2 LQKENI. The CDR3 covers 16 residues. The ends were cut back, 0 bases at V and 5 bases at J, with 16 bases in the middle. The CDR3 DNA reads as TGTGCCAGCTCACCACCGGCAGGCGGGGGTTGGACTGAAGCTTTCTTT. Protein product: CASSPPAGGGWTEAFF.

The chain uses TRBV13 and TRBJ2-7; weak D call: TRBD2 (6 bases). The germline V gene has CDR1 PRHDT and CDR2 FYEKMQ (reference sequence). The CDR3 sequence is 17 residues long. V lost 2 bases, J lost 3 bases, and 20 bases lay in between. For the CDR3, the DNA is TGTGCCAGCAGCTTATTCGGGTCTAGCGCCACCTTCTACGAGCAGTACTTC. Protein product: CASSLFGSSATFYEQYF.

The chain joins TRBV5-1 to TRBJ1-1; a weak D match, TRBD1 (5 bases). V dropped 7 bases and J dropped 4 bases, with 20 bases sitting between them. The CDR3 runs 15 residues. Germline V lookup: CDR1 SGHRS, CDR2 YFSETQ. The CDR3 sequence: CASAVVPTEATEAFF. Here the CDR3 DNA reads TGCGCCAGCGCGGTCGTTCCGACAGAAGCCACTGAAGCTTTCTTT.

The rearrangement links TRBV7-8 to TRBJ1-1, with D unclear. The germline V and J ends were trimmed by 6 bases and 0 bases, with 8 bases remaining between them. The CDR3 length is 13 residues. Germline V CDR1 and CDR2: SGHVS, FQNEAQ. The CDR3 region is CASSRRMNTEAFF. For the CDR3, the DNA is TGTGCCAGCAGTAGAAGAATGAACACTGAAGCTTTCTTT.

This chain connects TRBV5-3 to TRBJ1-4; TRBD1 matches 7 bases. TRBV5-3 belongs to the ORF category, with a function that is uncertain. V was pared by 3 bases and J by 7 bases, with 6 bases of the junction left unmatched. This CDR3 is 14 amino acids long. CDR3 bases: TGTGCCAGAAGCTCGACAGGGCACGTTGAAAAACTGTTTTTT. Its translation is CARSSTGHVEKLFF.